These 21 T cell receptor beta chains came from one sample sequenced in a study of blood T cell repertoires in COVID-19. Using immunoSEQ multiplex PCR, the repertoire was profiled, and TCRdb retains in-frame clones only, with some absent. The sample consists of about 170,000 clones, around 91% of them appearing once. The sequencing input was PBMCs or T cells enriched from blood (not recorded which). These receptor sequences come from a young woman who had recovered from COVID-19.

The J gene is TRBJ2-7, the V gene TRBV6-5, with 8 bases identical to TRBD2. The CDR3 contains 14 residues. Unmatched junction bases numbered 9, after V lost 8 bases and J lost 3 bases. The germline CDR1 and CDR2 sequences are MNHEY and SVGAGI. Written as DNA, the CDR3 is TGTGCCAGCCGGACTAGCTCCCTCAACTACGAGCAGTACTTC. It specifies CASRTSSLNYEQYF.

This rearrangement joins TRBV10-3 to TRBJ2-7; 7 bases agree with TRBD2. V shed 11 bases and J 4 bases; nucleotides not matched to a gene: 5. CDR1 and CDR2 from the germline V gene are ENHRY and SYGVKD. The CDR3 totals 11 residues. In nucleotides, the CDR3 is TGTGCCGTTGGGAGGGATTACGAGCAGTACTTC. Encoded protein: CAVGRDYEQYF.

The J gene is TRBJ2-7, the V gene TRBV9; 8 nucleotides agree with TRBD1. From germline, CDR1 is SGDLS and CDR2 YYNGEE. The CDR3 covers 15 residues. After removal of 3 bases from V and 3 bases from J, the junction contained 8 bases not matched to a gene. In DNA form, the CDR3 reads TGTGCCAGCAGCGCCGGACAGGGATTGAGCTACGAGCAGTACTTC. This translates into CASSAGQGLSYEQYF.

The chain carries TRBV6-6 and TRBJ2-7; perhaps TRBD1 as D (6 bases). The V gene lost 5 bases and the J gene lost 3 bases, with 8 bases spanning the gap. CDR3 length: 12 residues. Germline V gene lookup returns CDR1 MNHNY and CDR2 SVGAGI (reference sequence). CDR3 sequence: CASSPTGYEQYF. As DNA, the CDR3 is TGTGCCAGCAGTCCGACAGGCTACGAGCAGTACTTC.

V gene TRBV7-9 combines with J gene TRBJ2-1; the D is unclear. V was clipped by 4 bases and J by 7 bases, with 8 bases between them. The CDR3 extends over 12 amino acids. Germline CDR1 is SEHNR and CDR2 is FQNEAQ (reference sequence). The DNA of the CDR3 is TGTGCCAGCAGCTACTACGGAAATGAGCAGTTCTTC. It translates to CASSYYGNEQFF. Using reference TRBV7-9 and TRBJ2-1 for the parts outside the CDR3, the full variable domain is DTGVSQNPRHKITKRGQNVTFRCDPISEHNRLYWYRQTLGQGPEFLTYFQNEAQLEKSRLLSDRFSAERPKGSFSTLEIQRTEQGDSAMYLCASSYYGNEQFFGPGTRLTVL.

This clone was seen only a few times. This rearrangement joins TRBV4-2 to TRBJ1-4; 7 bases match TRBD1. Germline assignment: CDR1 LGHNA and CDR2 YNFKEQ. Losses at the gene ends were 0 bases for V and 7 bases for J; bases not matched to a gene: 5. This CDR3 comprises 15 residues. The chain's CDR3 is CASSQDPDRVEKLFF. CDR3 DNA: TGTGCCAGCAGCCAAGATCCCGACAGGGTTGAAAAACTGTTTTTT.

The chain has TRBV7-6 and TRBJ1-4; D ambiguous. Germline CDR1 reads SGHVS; CDR2 reads FNYEAQ. CDR3 length: 13 amino acids. Trimming removed 3 bases at V and 6 bases at J, with 8 bases between. CDR3 in amino acids: CASSFQEDEKLFF. The CDR3 DNA follows: TGTGCCAGCAGCTTCCAGGAGGATGAAAAACTGTTTTTT.

The rearrangement uses TRBV28 and TRBJ2-3; D is possibly TRBD1 (6 bases). Germline CDR1 and CDR2: MDHEN and SYDVKM. Trimming removed 10 bases from V and 2 bases from J, with 22 bases in between. The CDR3 is 16 residues long. CDR3 protein: CAIGGTGHQFTDTQYF. In DNA form, the CDR3 reads TGTGCCATCGGAGGAACGGGACACCAGTTCACAGATACGCAGTATTTT.

This chain joins TRBV7-9 and TRBJ1-2; the D gene is possibly TRBD1 (5 bases). V lost 4 bases, J lost 4 bases, and 13 bases lay in between. Germline CDR1 and CDR2: SEHNR and FQNEAQ (reference sequence). CDR3 size: 14 residues. This chain's CDR3 is CASSSSTELYGYTF. The CDR3 DNA follows: TGTGCCAGCAGCTCGTCGACAGAGCTCTATGGCTACACCTTC.

The rearrangement uses TRBV7-3 and TRBJ2-6; 7 positions agree with TRBD1. V lost 3 bases, J lost 3 bases, and 2 bases stayed unmatched. The length of the CDR3 is 15 residues. Germline V CDR1 and CDR2: SGHTA, FQGTGA. The CDR3 loop is CASSFRQGGANVLTF. The CDR3 nucleotides are TGTGCCAGCAGCTTTAGACAGGGTGGGGCCAACGTCCTGACTTTC.

The gene calls are TRBV4-2 and TRBJ1-4; 8 bases fit TRBD1. The V gene end was trimmed by 1 base and the J gene end by 4 bases; junction bases not matched to a gene: 8. Per germline, CDR1 LGHNA and CDR2 YNFKEQ. The CDR3 spans 17 residues. The CDR3 DNA reads as TGTGCCAGCAGCCAAGTCGAAGGACAGGGAAATAATGAAAAACTGTTTTTT. The encoded protein is CASSQVEGQGNNEKLFF.

The chain couples TRBV5-6 to TRBJ1-1; 9 bases are a match to TRBD1. CDR3 length equals 15 residues. Germline assignment: CDR1 SGHDT and CDR2 YYEEEE. The ends lost 6 bases at V and 4 bases at J; junction bases unmatched: 10. In nucleotides, the CDR3 is TGTGCCAGCATCACGCTACAGGGGGCAGGCACTGAAGCTTTCTTT. Amino acids: CASITLQGAGTEAFF.

The chain joins TRBV13 to TRBJ1-4; tentative D call: TRBD1 (6 bases). Trimming left V 0 bases short and J 4 bases short, with 24 bases between. CDR1 is PRHDT, CDR2 FYEKMQ, per germline (reference sequence). The CDR3 has 20 residues. The chain's CDR3 is CASSLGPGTRGEEDNEKLFF. CDR3 DNA: TGTGCCAGCAGCTTAGGCCCGGGGACACGGGGCGAGGAAGATAATGAAAAACTGTTTTTT. Together with reference TRBV13 and TRBJ1-4, the CDR3 gives the full variable domain: AAGVIQSPRHLIKEKRETATLKCYPIPRHDTVYWYQQGPGQDPQFLISFYEKMQSDKGSIPDRFSAQQFSDYHSELNMSSLELGDSALYFCASSLGPGTRGEEDNEKLFFGSGTQLSVL.

The rearrangement uses TRBV4-1 and TRBJ2-3, with a weak D call TRBD2 (6 bases). This CDR3 region has 16 residues. V was cut by 0 bases and J by 1 base, with 11 bases left in between. Germline V CDR1 and CDR2: MGHRA, YSYEKL. The CDR3 loop is CASSQDRLGRTDTQYF. The CDR3 DNA follows: TGCGCCAGCAGCCAAGATCGACTAGGCCGCACAGATACGCAGTATTTT.

The chain links TRBV3-1 (or the pseudogene TRBV3-2) to TRBJ1-4, with 8 nucleotides matching TRBD1. V gave up 3 bases and J gave up 5 bases; unmatched junction bases: 5. The CDR3 runs 15 residues. From germline, CDR1 is LGHDT and CDR2 YNNKEL (reference sequence). CDR3 loop: CASSQRQGPNEKLFF. The CDR3 region has the DNA TGTGCCAGCAGCCAGAGACAGGGGCCAAATGAAAAACTGTTTTTT.

This chain links TRBV7-6 with TRBJ1-4; 8 bases align to TRBD1. The CDR3 sequence is 15 residues long. V trimming: 2 bases; J trimming: 7 bases; junction bases outside the gene matches: 6. Germline V gene lookup returns CDR1 SGHVS and CDR2 FNYEAQ. In DNA, the CDR3 is TGTGCCAGCAGCTTAATTCCAGGGGGCAGTGAAAAACTGTTTTTT. Translation gives CASSLIPGGSEKLFF.

The rearrangement uses TRBV6-2 or TRBV6-3 and TRBJ2-5, with D possibly being TRBD1 (6 bases). This CDR3 is 12 amino acids long. V was clipped by 2 bases and J by 7 bases, with 8 bases between them. CDR1 and CDR2 (germline): MNHEY, SVGEGT. The CDR3 coding sequence is TGTGCCAGCAGTTACCCCAGGGGGACCCAGTACTTC. It translates to CASSYPRGTQYF.

The rearrangement links TRBV7-6 to TRBJ2-5; TRBD2 matches at 15 bases. The germline gives CDR1 SGHVS, CDR2 FNYEAQ. The CDR3 consists of 17 residues. V lost 3 bases and J lost 0; bases outside the gene matches: 2. DNA for the CDR3: TGTGCCAGCAGCTTGGGACTAGCGGGAGGTTACCAAGAGACCCAGTACTTC. Translating gives CASSLGLAGGYQETQYF.

The chain links TRBV7-9 to TRBJ2-7; D is possibly TRBD2 (5 bases). Trimming removed 6 bases from V and 3 bases from J, with 9 bases in between. The V gene's germline CDR1 is SEHNR and CDR2 FQNEAQ (reference sequence). This CDR3 comprises 12 residues. The CDR3, as DNA: TGTGCCAGCAGACTAGGCGGCTACGAGCAGTACTTC. Encoded protein: CASRLGGYEQYF.

This chain links TRBV6-5 with TRBJ1-2; no firm D call. CDR3 length: 15 amino acids. Germline CDR1 is MNHEY and CDR2 is SVGAGI. The V and J ends lost 4 bases and 6 bases respectively, with 18 bases between them. The CDR3 DNA follows: TGTGCCAGCAGTTTCTTGGGGTCCGGCGGGGATGGCTACACCTTC. Protein sequence: CASSFLGSGGDGYTF.

The chain recombines TRBV29-1 with TRBJ2-3; TRBD2 agrees at 10 bases. V was pared by 6 bases and J by 2 bases, with 5 bases of the junction left unmatched. The CDR3 length is 14 residues. From germline, CDR1 is SQVTM and CDR2 ANQGSEA. This chain's CDR3 is CSVATSGATDTQYF. The CDR3 DNA is TGCAGCGTGGCCACTAGCGGGGCCACAGATACGCAGTATTTT.